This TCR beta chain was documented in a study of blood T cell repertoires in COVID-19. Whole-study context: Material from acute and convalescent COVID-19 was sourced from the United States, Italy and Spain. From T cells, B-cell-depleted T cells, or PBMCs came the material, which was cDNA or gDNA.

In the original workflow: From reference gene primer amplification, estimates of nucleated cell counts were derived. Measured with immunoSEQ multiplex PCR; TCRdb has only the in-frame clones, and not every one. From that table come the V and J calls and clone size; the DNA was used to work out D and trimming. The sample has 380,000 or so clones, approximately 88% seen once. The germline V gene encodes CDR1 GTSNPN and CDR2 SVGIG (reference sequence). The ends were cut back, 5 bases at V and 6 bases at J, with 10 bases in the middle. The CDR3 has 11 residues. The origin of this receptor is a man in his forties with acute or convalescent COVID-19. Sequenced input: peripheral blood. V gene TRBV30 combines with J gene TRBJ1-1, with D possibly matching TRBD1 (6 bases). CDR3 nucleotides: TGTGCCTGGCAAACAGGGCCTGAAGCTTTCTTT. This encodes CAWQTGPEAFF. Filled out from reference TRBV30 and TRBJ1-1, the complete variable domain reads SQTIHQWPATLVQPVGSPLSLECTVEGTSNPNLYWYRQAAGRGLQLLFYSVGIGQISSEVPQNLSASRPQDRQFILSSKKLLLSDSGFYLCAWQTGPEAFFGQGTRLTVV.